This T cell receptor beta chain was recovered during a study of shared clonotypes between healthy human individuals. Study-level findings and limits: Rarefaction exposed incomplete sorted-subset sequencing despite large depth.

Produced via immunoSEQ multiplex PCR; TCRdb's table is partial and in-frame only. This sample has over 400,000 clones, with about 96% found just once. In regard to this clone: Its antigen is not identified.

Germline values: CDR1 ENHRY, CDR2 SYGVKD. V gave up 6 bases and J gave up 8 bases, with 17 bases separating them. The length of the CDR3 is 14 residues. This clonotype was obtained from a woman under 40 in good health. Material for sequencing was naive CD4+ T cells sorted from blood. Sample subset: CD45RA+ positively selected. The rearrangement links TRBV10-3 to TRBJ2-1, with D possibly being TRBD2 (5 bases). This CDR3 is CAIRPELNSDEQFF. The CDR3 nucleotides are TGTGCCATCAGACCCGAACTAAATAGCGATGAGCAGTTCTTC.